Each of the 32 T cell receptor beta chains below was sequenced from the same sample in a study of PD-1 blockade in mismatch repair-deficient tumors. Measured with immunoSEQ multiplex PCR; TCRdb has only the in-frame clones, and not every one. Seen here are roughly 130,000 clones, approximately 91% observed once, and the top ten hold around 11%. The specimen comprised peripheral blood, sampled 72 weeks after starting pembrolizumab. The receptors derive from an adult with mismatch repair-deficient cancer.

J is TRBJ1-1 and V is TRBV14; D may be TRBD1 (5 bases). The CDR3 has 16 amino acids. The V gene's germline CDR1 is SGHDN and CDR2 FVKESK. Between the trimmed V and J ends, which lost 0 bases and 5 bases, there was a span of 16 bases. In nucleotides, the CDR3 is TGTGCCAGCAGCCAAGATTCGGTGGGGCGGGGGACTGAAGCTTTCTTT. Protein: CASSQDSVGRGTEAFF.

The genes are TRBV21-1 and TRBJ1-1. TRBV21-1 is listed as a pseudogene. CDR3 length: 11 amino acids. CDR3 in amino acids: CARGGYTEAFF. Written as DNA, the CDR3 is TGTGCCCGGGGGGGGTACACTGAAGCTTTCTTT.

V is TRBV19 and J is TRBJ2-7; 11 nucleotides match TRBD2. Trimming removed 5 bases from V and 3 bases from J; junction bases left unmatched: 6. The CDR3 is 15 residues long. Germline V gene sequence: CDR1 LNHDA, CDR2 SQIVND (reference sequence). CDR3 in amino acids: CASSVTSGTYYEQYF. CDR3 sequence (DNA): TGTGCCAGTAGTGTGACTAGCGGGACTTACTACGAGCAGTACTTC. The full variable domain, rest sourced from reference TRBV19 and TRBJ2-7, is DGGITQSPKYLFRKEGQNVTLSCEQNLNHDAMYWYRQDPGQGLRLIYYSQIVNDFQKGDIAEGYSVSREKKESFPLTVTSAQKNPTAFYLCASSVTSGTYYEQYFGPGTRLTVT.

CDR3 residues: CASRISPTDGYTF. CDR3 sequence (DNA): TGTGCCAGCAGAATATCGCCGACAGATGGCTACACCTTC. The rearrangement links TRBV7-9 to TRBJ1-2, with D tentatively TRBD1 (5 bases). V was clipped by 6 bases and J by 6 bases, with 14 bases between them. The CDR3 covers 13 residues. Germline assignment: CDR1 SEHNR and CDR2 FQNEAQ (reference sequence). The full variable domain, its missing parts supplied by reference TRBV7-9 and TRBJ1-2, is DTGVSQNPRHKITKRGQNVTFRCDPISEHNRLYWYRQTLGQGPEFLTYFQNEAQLEKSRLLSDRFSAERPKGSFSTLEIQRTEQGDSAMYLCASRISPTDGYTFGSGTRLTVV.

This rearrangement joins TRBV5-4 to TRBJ2-1; unclear D gene. CDR3 size: 12 residues. The germline V gene encodes CDR1 SGHNT and CDR2 YYREEE (reference sequence). With 4 bases removed from V and 8 bases from J, the gap between germline ends came to 10 bases. CDR3 residues: CASSTGIDEQFF. The CDR3, as DNA: TGTGCCAGCAGCACTGGTATTGATGAGCAGTTCTTC.

The chain is built from TRBV9 and TRBJ2-7; 11 bases fit TRBD1. This CDR3 is 15 amino acids long. Germline V CDR1 and CDR2: SGDLS, YYNGEE. With V trimmed by 0 bases and J by 2 bases, 1 base remained unmatched. CDR3 coding DNA: TGTGCCAGCAGCGTAGGGGGACAGGGGGCCTACGAGCAGTACTTC. Its protein product is CASSVGGQGAYEQYF. Using reference TRBV9 and TRBJ2-7 for the parts outside the CDR3, the full variable domain is DSGVTQTPKHLITATGQRVTLRCSPRSGDLSVYWYQQSLDQGLQFLIQYYNGEERAKGNILERFSAQQFPDLHSELNLSSLELGDSALYFCASSVGGQGAYEQYFGPGTRLTVT.

This chain connects TRBV19 to TRBJ2-3, with TRBD1 identical over 10 bases. Per germline, CDR1 LNHDA and CDR2 SQIVND (reference sequence). The CDR3 is made up of 15 amino acids. The ends lost 4 bases at V and 2 bases at J; junction bases unmatched: 3. The CDR3 spells CASSRDRGFTDTQYF. The CDR3 DNA reads as TGTGCCAGTAGTAGGGACAGGGGCTTCACAGATACGCAGTATTTT. Filled out from reference TRBV19 and TRBJ2-3, the complete variable domain reads DGGITQSPKYLFRKEGQNVTLSCEQNLNHDAMYWYRQDPGQGLRLIYYSQIVNDFQKGDIAEGYSVSREKKESFPLTVTSAQKNPTAFYLCASSRDRGFTDTQYFGPGTRLTVL.

The J gene is TRBJ1-1, the V gene TRBV15, with unresolved D. This CDR3 has 13 amino acids. Trimming left V 3 bases short and J 6 bases short, with 11 bases between. From germline, CDR1 is LNHNV and CDR2 YYDKDF (reference sequence). The CDR3 sequence: CATSSEGSPEAFF. The CDR3 DNA follows: TGTGCCACCAGCAGTGAGGGAAGTCCTGAAGCTTTCTTT.

Here the CDR3 DNA reads TGCGCCAGCAGCTTGAGTGCCTCCTACAATGAGCAGTTCTTC. Its protein is CASSLSASYNEQFF. The chain uses TRBV5-1 and TRBJ2-1; D ambiguous. Germline CDR1 is SGHRS and CDR2 is YFSETQ. The CDR3 is made up of 14 amino acids. V dropped 1 base and J dropped 0 bases, with 5 bases sitting between them. The full variable domain, in which reference TRBV5-1 and TRBJ2-1 provide the parts outside the CDR3, is KAGVTQTPRYLIKTRGQQVTLSCSPISGHRSVSWYQQTPGQGLQFLFEYFSETQRNKGNFPGRFSGRQFSNSRSEMNVSTLELGDSALYLCASSLSASYNEQFFGPGTRLTVL.

The gene calls are TRBV30 and TRBJ2-7; weak D call: TRBD1 (7 bases). Per the germline V gene, CDR1 is GTSNPN and CDR2 is SVGIG (reference sequence). CDR3 size: 15 residues. V lost 2 bases and J lost 3, with 17 bases in between. For the CDR3, the DNA is TGTGCCTGGAGTCTAGCGACAGGGCCGAGCTACGAGCAGTACTTC. This translates into CAWSLATGPSYEQYF.

The J gene is TRBJ2-2, the V gene TRBV7-9; D gene ambiguous. CDR1 is SEHNR and CDR2 is FQNEAQ in the germline V gene (reference sequence). CDR3 length: 18 amino acids. The ends were cut back, 4 bases at V and 4 bases at J, with 22 bases in the middle. CDR3 protein: CASSSGSYTPIGTGELFF. The CDR3 DNA sequence: TGTGCCAGCAGCTCTGGAAGTTATACCCCGATTGGCACCGGGGAGCTGTTTTTT.

This chain links TRBV7-2 with TRBJ2-2, with 12 bases aligning to TRBD2. This CDR3 spans 19 amino acids. Germline loops: CDR1 SGHTA, CDR2 FQGNSA. Losses at the gene ends were 1 base for V and 6 bases for J; bases not matched to a gene: 12. DNA of the CDR3: TGTGCCAGCAGCTTAGTCTTATCTAGCGGGAGGGCCGGGGCCGGGGAGCTGTTTTTT. Amino acid sequence: CASSLVLSSGRAGAGELFF.

This chain joins TRBV7-9 and TRBJ1-1; D is possibly TRBD1 (6 bases). Germline V gives CDR1 SEHNR, CDR2 FQNEAQ (reference sequence). The CDR3 consists of 14 residues. V was cut by 4 bases and J by 1 base, with 10 bases left in between. CDR3 in DNA: TGTGCCAGCAGCTCCTCAGGGGCGAACACTGAAGCTTTCTTT. Translation: CASSSSGANTEAFF.

V is TRBV5-6 and J is TRBJ1-5; 9 nucleotides agree with TRBD1. The V gene end was trimmed by 0 bases and the J gene end by 3 bases; junction bases not matched to a gene: 4. There are 16 residues in the CDR3. The germline V gene encodes CDR1 SGHDT and CDR2 YYEEEE. CDR3 residues: CASSLAGQGINQPQHF. CDR3 nucleotides: TGTGCCAGCAGCTTGGCTGGACAGGGGATCAATCAGCCCCAGCATTTT. Filled out from reference TRBV5-6 and TRBJ1-5, the complete variable domain reads DAGVTQSPTHLIKTRGQQVTLRCSPKSGHDTVSWYQQALGQGPQFIFQYYEEEERQRGNFPDRFSGHQFPNYSSELNVNALLLGDSALYLCASSLAGQGINQPQHFGDGTRLSIL.

The gene calls are TRBV4-1 and TRBJ1-1; 10 nucleotides align to TRBD1. Germline V CDR1 and CDR2: MGHRA, YSYEKL. The CDR3 sequence is 15 residues long. The V and J ends lost 5 bases and 3 bases, in that order; junction bases with no gene match: 6. CDR3 DNA sequence: TGCGCCAGCAGCGCCCGGGACAGGGGTGACACTGAAGCTTTCTTT. It translates to CASSARDRGDTEAFF.

The rearrangement uses TRBV5-1 and TRBJ2-6; 9 nucleotides line up with TRBD1. The CDR3 runs to 16 residues. Germline CDR1 is SGHRS and CDR2 is YFSETQ. With 0 bases clipped from V and 2 bases from J, the junction kept 0 bases outside the gene matches. The CDR3 DNA reads TGCGCCAGCAGCTTGGGGGACAGGGCTGGGGCCAACGTCCTGACTTTC. Translation: CASSLGDRAGANVLTF.

This chain's CDR3 is CAISGPKPSGYYNEQFF. The CDR3 nucleotides are TGTGCCATCAGTGGACCGAAACCGAGCGGATACTACAATGAGCAGTTCTTC. The chain has TRBV10-3 and TRBJ2-1; perhaps TRBD2 as D (5 bases). Trimming shortened V by 4 bases and J by 3 bases, and 19 bases separated the two germline ends. The CDR3 is 17 residues long. Germline V CDR1 and CDR2: ENHRY, SYGVKD.

This sequence joins TRBV5-1 and TRBJ2-1; the D is unclear. In germline, CDR1 is SGHRS, CDR2 YFSETQ. V shed 4 bases and J shed 6 bases, with 14 bases lying between them. The CDR3 spans 14 residues. DNA for the CDR3: TGCGCCAGCAGCCCCGGAGCCGGTCCCAATGAGCAGTTCTTC. Amino acids: CASSPGAGPNEQFF.

The rearrangement joins TRBV9 to TRBJ2-5; weak D call: TRBD2 (7 bases). The CDR3 has 16 amino acids. V lost 1 base to trimming and J lost 7 bases, with 20 bases between them. Germline-derived CDR1 and CDR2 are SGDLS and YYNGEE. CDR3 in DNA: TGTGCCAGCAGCGTAAACGACTTACGGAGGGGGGGGACCCAGTACTTC. Translation gives CASSVNDLRRGGTQYF.

This clone was observed once. The genes are TRBV21-1 and TRBJ1-2. TRBV21-1 is noted as a pseudogene. The CDR3 contains 13 residues. DNA for the CDR3: TGTGCCAGCAGCAAAGACGGCAGACATGGCTACACCTTC. Translating it yields CASSKDGRHGYTF.

The V call is TRBV4-3, the J call TRBJ2-3; D is undetermined. Germline assignment: CDR1 LGHNA and CDR2 YSLEER. Between the trimmed V and J ends, which lost 1 base and 5 bases, there was a span of 10 bases. The CDR3 covers 14 residues. CDR3 sequence (DNA): TGCGCCAGCAGCCAAGCCAGACTGGTAGATACGCAGTATTTT. The encoded protein is CASSQARLVDTQYF.

This clone came up once. The chain couples TRBV27 to TRBJ2-1; D unclear. The germline gives CDR1 MNHEY, CDR2 SMNVEV (reference sequence). The germline V and J ends were trimmed by 9 bases and 3 bases, with 18 bases remaining between them. The CDR3 spans 15 residues. The CDR3 protein is CASNSLPTNYNEQFF. CDR3 coding DNA: TGTGCCAGTAACTCCCTCCCCACGAACTACAATGAGCAGTTCTTC.

The gene calls are TRBV29-1 and TRBJ2-1; the match to TRBD2 covers 8 bases. V lost 3 bases, J lost 7 bases, and 8 bases stayed unmatched. The CDR3 is 14 amino acids. CDR1 and CDR2 (germline): SQVTM, ANQGSEA. The CDR3, as DNA: TGCAGCGTTGACGGGGGGGCTTTCCAGAATGAGCAGTTCTTC. This translates into CSVDGGAFQNEQFF.

The V and J genes are TRBV5-6 and TRBJ1-2; TRBD1 matches 9 bases. Per germline, CDR1 SGHDT and CDR2 YYEEEE. Losses at the gene ends were 5 bases for V and 2 bases for J; bases not matched to a gene: 7. The CDR3 totals 15 residues. CDR3 DNA sequence: TGTGCCAGCAGAGAAGGACAGGGGATAAACTATGGCTACACCTTC. As protein: CASREGQGINYGYTF.

This chain links TRBV7-3 with TRBJ2-3, with D tentatively TRBD2 (5 bases). The CDR3 spans 16 residues. Germline V CDR1 and CDR2: SGHTA, FQGTGA. V shed 1 base and J shed 3 bases, with 14 bases lying between them. DNA of the CDR3: TGTGCCAGCAGCTTAAATCCGGGAAGAGGGACAGATACGCAGTATTTT. It yields the protein CASSLNPGRGTDTQYF.

The genes are TRBV4-3 and TRBJ1-4; 7 nucleotides agree with TRBD1. This CDR3 is 16 amino acids long. Losses at the gene ends were 0 bases for V and 3 bases for J; bases not matched to a gene: 4. Germline V lookup: CDR1 LGHNA, CDR2 YSLEER. The CDR3 bases are TGCGCCAGCAGCCAAGAGGGGGACAGAGCTAATGAAAAACTGTTTTTT. Amino acids: CASSQEGDRANEKLFF.

The chain has TRBV9 and TRBJ1-1; 9 positions match TRBD1. The germline V gene encodes CDR1 SGDLS and CDR2 YYNGEE. The CDR3 is 14 residues long. V was pared by 4 bases and J by 4 bases, with 5 bases of the junction left unmatched. The CDR3 bases are TGTGCCAGCAGCCCGGGACAGGGCGCCACTGAAGCTTTCTTT. This encodes CASSPGQGATEAFF.

The chain links TRBV7-8 to TRBJ2-1, with D maybe TRBD2 (6 bases). V lost 4 bases and J 4 bases, leaving 14 bases between the germline ends. Germline V lookup: CDR1 SGHVS, CDR2 FQNEAQ. The CDR3 extends over 15 amino acids. The CDR3 loop reads CASSSDGGLYNEQFF. The CDR3 DNA sequence: TGTGCCAGCAGCTCCGATGGCGGACTATACAATGAGCAGTTCTTC.

With respect to this clone: Its ends do not fully match the called genes, so a read error is possible. This chain joins TRBV11-2 and TRBJ2-3; TRBD2 matches 14 bases. This CDR3 contains 12 residues. Per the germline V gene, CDR1 is SGHAT and CDR2 is FQNNGV. As DNA, the CDR3 is TGTGCCAGCAGCTTATCGGGGACTAGCGGGAGTTTT. Its protein is CASSLSGTSGSF.

The chain has TRBV19 and TRBJ2-7, with D possibly TRBD2 on 6 matching bases. CDR1 and CDR2 from the germline V gene are LNHDA and SQIVND (reference sequence). There are 15 residues in the CDR3. V lost 3 bases and J 3 bases, leaving 15 bases between the germline ends. CDR3 coding DNA: TGTGCCAGTAGTATGTCCGGGAGCGTGGACTACGAGCAGTACTTC. Translated: CASSMSGSVDYEQYF.

This clone was observed once. The gene calls are TRBV10-1 and TRBJ2-3; 12 bases agree with TRBD2. Germline loops: CDR1 WNHNN, CDR2 SYGVQD (reference sequence). This CDR3 has 15 amino acids. V shed 5 bases and J 3 bases; nucleotides not matched to a gene: 3. In nucleotides, the CDR3 is TGCGCCAGCAGTAGGACTAGCGGGGCAACAGATACGCAGTATTTT. It specifies CASSRTSGATDTQYF.

The chain has TRBV6-5 and TRBJ1-2, with D possibly being TRBD1 (6 bases). CDR1 and CDR2 from the germline V gene are MNHEY and SVGAGI. The ends were cut back, 0 bases at V and 4 bases at J, with 9 bases in the middle. The CDR3 runs to 14 residues. CDR3 in DNA: TGTGCCAGCAGTTACTCTTGGACAGCCTATGGCTACACCTTC. Amino acid sequence: CASSYSWTAYGYTF.